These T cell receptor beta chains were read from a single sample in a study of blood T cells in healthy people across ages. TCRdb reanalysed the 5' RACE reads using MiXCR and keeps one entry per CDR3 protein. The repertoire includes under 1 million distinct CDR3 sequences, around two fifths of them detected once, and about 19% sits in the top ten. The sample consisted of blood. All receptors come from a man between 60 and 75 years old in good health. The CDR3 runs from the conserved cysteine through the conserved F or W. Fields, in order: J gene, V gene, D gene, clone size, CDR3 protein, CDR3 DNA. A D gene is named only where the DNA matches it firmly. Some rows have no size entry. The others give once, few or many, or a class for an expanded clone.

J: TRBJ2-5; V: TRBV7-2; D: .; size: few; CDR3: CASSRSVGQETQYF; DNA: TGTGCCAGCAGCCGGTCAGTTGGCCAAGAGACCCAGTACTTC
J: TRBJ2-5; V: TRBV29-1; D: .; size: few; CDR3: CSVEGRTRAETQYF; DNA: TGCAGCGTTGAAGGCCGAACTAGAGCGGAGACCCAGTACTTC
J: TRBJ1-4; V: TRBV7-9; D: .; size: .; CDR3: CASSFSTEATNEKLFF; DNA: TGTGCCAGCAGCTTCTCGACGGAGGCAACTAATGAAAAACTGTTTTTT
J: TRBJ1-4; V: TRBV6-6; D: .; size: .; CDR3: CASTQRLDSTTNEKLFF; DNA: TGTGCCAGCACCCAACGTCTAGACAGTACTACTAATGAAAAACTGTTTTTT
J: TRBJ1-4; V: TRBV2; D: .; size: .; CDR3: CASEARAINEKLFF; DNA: TGTGCCAGCGAGGCCCGGGCCATCAATGAAAAACTGTTTTTT
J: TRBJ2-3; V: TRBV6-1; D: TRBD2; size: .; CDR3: CASSEEVGGSRDTQYF; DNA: TGTGCCAGCAGTGAAGAAGTGGGGGGGAGCAGAGATACGCAGTATTTT
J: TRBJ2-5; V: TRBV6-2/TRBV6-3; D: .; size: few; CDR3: CASSYAQKETQYF; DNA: TGTGCCAGCAGTTACGCGCAGAAAGAGACCCAGTACTTC
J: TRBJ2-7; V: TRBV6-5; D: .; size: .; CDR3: CASSYSHPSGYSYEQYF; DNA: TGTGCCAGCAGTTACTCGCACCCATCAGGATACTCCTACGAGCAGTACTTC
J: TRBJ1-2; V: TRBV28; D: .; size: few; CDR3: CASRPPSGADYGYTF; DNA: TGTGCCAGCAGGCCTCCATCAGGGGCGGACTATGGCTACACCTTC
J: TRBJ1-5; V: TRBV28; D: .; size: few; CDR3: CASRRRVRNQPQHF; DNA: TGTGCCAGCAGACGTCGAGTTCGGAATCAGCCCCAGCATTTT
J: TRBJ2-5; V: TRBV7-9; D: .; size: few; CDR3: CASSHGRETQYF; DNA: TGTGCCAGCAGCCATGGGCGAGAGACCCAGTACTTC
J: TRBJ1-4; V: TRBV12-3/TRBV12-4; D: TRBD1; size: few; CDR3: CASSPAGQENEKLFF; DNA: TGTGCCAGCAGTCCTGCGGGACAGGAAAATGAAAAACTGTTTTTT
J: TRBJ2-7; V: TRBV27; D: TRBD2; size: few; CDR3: CASSWSLAAAYEQYF; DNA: TGTGCCAGCAGTTGGTCCCTAGCGGCCGCCTACGAGCAGTACTTC
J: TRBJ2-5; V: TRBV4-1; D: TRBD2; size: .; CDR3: CASSRGTVAGDETQYF; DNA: TGCGCCAGCAGCCGAGGCACGGTAGCGGGGGATGAGACCCAGTACTTC
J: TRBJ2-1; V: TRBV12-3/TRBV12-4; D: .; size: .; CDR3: CTSSWVPGNEQFF; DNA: TGTACCAGCAGTTGGGTACCTGGCAATGAGCAGTTCTTC
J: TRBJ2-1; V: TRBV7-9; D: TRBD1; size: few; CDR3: CASSGPGQKATYNEQFF; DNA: TGTGCCAGCAGCGGGCCGGGACAGAAAGCCACCTACAATGAGCAGTTCTTC
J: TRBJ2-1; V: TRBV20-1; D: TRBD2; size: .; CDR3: CSAREWGSGDCNEQFF; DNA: TGCAGTGCTAGAGAGTGGGGTAGCGGGGACTGCAATGAGCAGTTCTTC
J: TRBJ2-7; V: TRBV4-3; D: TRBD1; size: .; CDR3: CASSLTRDSYEQYF; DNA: TGCGCCAGCAGCCTGACCCGGGACAGCTACGAGCAGTACTTC
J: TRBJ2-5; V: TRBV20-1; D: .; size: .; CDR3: CSARDAGRTQETQYF; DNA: TGCAGTGCTAGAGATGCGGGCAGAACCCAAGAGACCCAGTACTTC
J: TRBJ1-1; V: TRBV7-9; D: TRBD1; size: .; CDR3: CASSLAGTVEAFF; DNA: TGTGCCAGCAGCTTAGCGGGGACAGTTGAAGCTTTCTTT
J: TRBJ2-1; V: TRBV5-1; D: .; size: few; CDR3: CASSLIPTAYNEQFF; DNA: TGCGCCAGCAGCTTGATTCCGACAGCTTACAATGAGCAGTTCTTC
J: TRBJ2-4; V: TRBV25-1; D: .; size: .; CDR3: CASSDSRRAKNIQYF; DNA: TGTGCCAGCAGTGACAGTAGGAGGGCCAAAAACATTCAGTACTTC